This TCR beta chain appears in the sequencing data of a study of T cells in Graves' hyperthyroidism and ophthalmopathy. Study context: Once the initial diagnosis was made, peripheral blood was obtained before any treatment.

This clonotype was counted between two and nine times. Amplification of TCR beta CDR3 regions used RNA as the template. When the TCR CDR3 underwent first-round RT-PCR, the HTBI primer set was used. MiXCR was run by TCRdb on the multiplex PCR reads, yielding one entry per CDR3 protein. The sample contains a few hundred thousand distinct CDR3 sequences, approximately 15% of which appear only once. Per germline, CDR1 MNHNS and CDR2 SASEGT. The CDR3 has 13 amino acids. With V trimmed by 10 bases and J by 10 bases, 12 bases remained unmatched. The source material was blood. This chain uses TRBV6-1 with TRBJ1-1, with 10 bases identical to TRBD1. This sequence was found in a woman under 40 with Graves' hyperthyroidism. The CDR3 loop is CATIPGQGHRAFF. The CDR3 bases are TGTGCCACCATACCGGGACAGGGGCACCGAGCTTTCTTT.